This TCR beta chain was sequenced during a study of T cell changes during pregnancy in multiple sclerosis. Data came from immunoSEQ multiplex PCR; TCRdb stores just in-frame clones and leaves some out. The table shows around 12,000 clones, with approximately 91% occurring only once. Per germline, CDR1 MNHNY and CDR2 SVGAGI (reference sequence). This CDR3 is built from 15 residues. V trimming: 0 bases; J trimming: 2 bases; junction bases outside the gene matches: 3. In its sample, this clone ranks as medium-sized (0.01 to 0.1%). V usage is TRBV6-6 and J usage is TRBJ1-2; 7 bases line up with TRBD1. This clonotype was obtained from a female donor with multiple sclerosis, enrolled in a pregnancy study. The sequences come from CD8+ T cells from peripheral blood mononuclear cells, collected in the first trimester of pregnancy. Here the CDR3 reads CASSYSETGNYGYTF. CDR3 bases: TGTGCCAGCAGTTACTCTGAGACAGGGAACTATGGCTACACCTTC.